The present T cell receptor beta chain was sequenced within a study of a mutant IDH1 vaccine in newly diagnosed glioma. Study as a whole: Treated patients showed a male proportion of roughly 62%, a female proportion of approximately 38%, and a mean age of approximately 40 years.

Time point reported: week 47, end of study. One vaccine dose held 300 ug of mutant IDH1 20-mer peptide and came with topical imiquimod. Notes on this clone: Its specificity is unknown.

Method: immunoSEQ multiplex PCR; TCRdb's copy keeps in-frame clones and lacks some. The table lists roughly 56,000 clones, over 70% of them singletons. The TCR comes from a man aged 50 or older with glioma. The specimen comprised PBMCs, sampled from a glioma patient whose treatment included an IDH1 peptide vaccine.

Here the CDR3 DNA reads TGTGCCAGCAGCCTGGCGAAGGGTAGGACTGAAGCTTTCTTT. As protein: CASSLAKGRTEAFF. The chain joins TRBV7-2 to TRBJ1-1, with unresolved D. Germline-derived CDR1 and CDR2 are SGHTA and FQGNSA. The CDR3 consists of 14 residues. Trimming left V 5 bases short and J 5 bases short, with 15 bases between.